This T cell receptor beta chain originates from a study of T cell responses to AZD1222 COVID-19 vaccine (dated by TCRdb to about 2021). Notes on the research overall: TCR sequencing covered 233 trial participants: around 210 given two doses of AZD1222 and about 26 given two doses of MenACWY control vaccine. Enrollment into the trials was organized by age into subgroups of 18-55, 56-69 and 70-plus years, and those subgroups contained roughly 160, 29 and 62 TCR-sequenced participants, respectively. General conclusions and limits of the study: Participants were mostly white British, with more females than males. The authors suggested clonal diversity may have been underestimated. A significant rise in spike-specific TCR breadth and depth was observed after two AZD1222 doses relative to day 0 and relative to MenACWY recipients. Vaccine-associated CD4 TCRs spanned the whole spike protein, with dominant responses in regions 160-218 and 743-854. In the small 56-69-year group, the increase in depth fell short of significance, most likely because of low power. Conclusions about previously exposed vaccinees were limited because only six AZD1222 recipients were SARS-CoV-2 seropositive at baseline. Reportedly, close to half of the unique spike-specific TCRs recognized epitopes lying outside the regions that are mutated in the B.1.351 and B.1.1.7 variants. Because no samples from the day 14 peak response were available, repertoires could be characterized only after the peak T cell response.

The CDR3 regions of human TCRbeta chains were analyzed by immunosequencing. The authors' pipeline ran thus. Repertoire TCRs were checked for matches against a reference library of SARS-CoV-2-specific TCRs that had been generated using the MIRA antigen-specificity platform. Breadth meant the fraction of unique TCRs that were SARS-CoV-2-associated, whereas depth meant the fraction of total T cells that were SARS-CoV-2-associated. Each spike-specific TCR was assigned to its reactive spike region and to a CD4 or CD8 class using the MIRA data. Log10-transformed breadth and depth values were compared by one-way ANOVA with Sidak's multiple comparisons tests. TCRdb took over this immuneACCESS table, retaining in-frame rearrangements with V and J assigned. Such tables are incomplete; in checked studies, under half of the missing clones stem from an unresolved V gene, and the remainder is unexplained. V and J calls and clone size come straight from that table; D and trimming were deduced from the DNA. For this sample the table gives 120,000 or so clones, of which roughly 91% were detected only once. The top ten hold 5% of the sample.

The CDR3 measures 11 amino acids from cysteine to phenylalanine. CDR3 DNA only is kept here, 33 bases in frame from base 1. Looking up the germline V gene (reference sequence) yields CDR1 LNHDA and CDR2 SQIVND. Trimming removed 6 bases from V and 5 bases from J, leaving 7 bases between the germline ends. The time point label corresponds to: about 28 days (+/-7) after the second vaccine dose. AZD1222 recipients whose second dose came at about 4 weeks and those whose second dose came at about 12 weeks were combined into one group, since spike-specific TCR depth and breadth did not differ between the two schedules. The vaccinee samples were drawn from two UK trials, COV001 and COV002, one of which was a single-blind randomized controlled phase 2/3 trial testing AZD1222 (ChAdOx1 nCoV-19) in healthy adults. For TCRbeta chain sequencing, PBMC samples were collected from trial participants at day 0 and at day 28 after the second dose.

In the case of this clone: This clone's antigen is unknown. One base away there is no much larger clone; base qualities are not given.

In this chain, TRBV19 is recombined with TRBJ1-2; confidence is insufficient to name the D gene. Sequencing was performed on peripheral blood, taken 28 days after the second AZD1222 dose. The source of this sequence is an adult who received the AZD1222 COVID-19 vaccine. The nucleotides are TGTGCCAGTAGACACGGATATGGCTACACCTTC. The encoded protein is CASRHGYGYTF. With the portions outside the CDR3 filled from the reference TRBV19 and TRBJ1-2 genes, the complete variable region becomes DGGITQSPKYLFRKEGQNVTLSCEQNLNHDAMYWYRQDPGQGLRLIYYSQIVNDFQKGDIAEGYSVSREKKESFPLTVTSAQKNPTAFYLCASRHGYGYTFGSGTRLTVV.